Listed below are T cell receptor beta chains from one sample, sequenced in a study of Ad26.COV2.S vaccination and SARS-CoV-2 variants. The table came from immunoSEQ multiplex PCR; TCRdb's copy has only in-frame clones and leaves some out. The sample shows approximately 480,000 clones, around 88% of them seen only once. The material was peripheral blood, obtained in a trial of Ad26.COV2.S vaccine versus placebo. The receptors here all came from a person aged 18 to 59 who received the Ad26.COV2.S COVID-19 vaccine or a placebo. Both conserved end residues are part of each CDR3. Fields, in order: clone size, V gene, J gene, D gene, CDR3 protein, CDR3 DNA. The D gene is left open where the match is weak. Size values are once, few and many counts, or a class for expanded clones, and some rows have none.

>once|TRBV2|TRBJ1-5|NA
CASSDIGPTLNQPQHF
TGTGCCAGCAGTGATATTGGCCCCACCCTGAATCAGCCCCAGCATTTT
>NA|TRBV5-1|TRBJ2-2|TRBD1
CASSWTGGVGGELFF
TGCGCCAGCAGCTGGACAGGGGGCGTCGGCGGGGAGCTGTTTTTT
>NA|TRBV5-4|TRBJ2-7|NA
CASSLGQIYEQYF
TGTGCCAGCAGCTTAGGACAGATCTACGAGCAGTACTTC
>NA|TRBV28|TRBJ2-7|TRBD2
CASSLWSGIYEQYF
TGTGCCAGCAGTTTGTGGAGCGGGATATACGAGCAGTACTTC
>NA|TRBV5-6|TRBJ1-5|TRBD1
CASSLLGGLGNQPQHF
TGTGCCAGCAGCTTGTTAGGGGGCTTGGGCAATCAGCCCCAGCATTTT
>NA|TRBV18|TRBJ1-3|NA
CASSPDTGHGNTIYF
TGTGCCAGCTCACCCGACACCGGGCATGGAAACACCATATATTTT
>NA|TRBV6-5|TRBJ1-2|NA
CASSYRANYGYTF
TGTGCCAGCAGTTACAGAGCTAACTATGGCTACACCTTC
>NA|TRBV28|TRBJ2-1|TRBD2
CASSWGGGPQFYNEQFF
TGTGCCAGCAGTTGGGGGGGAGGCCCGCAATTTTACAATGAGCAGTTCTTC
>NA|TRBV11-3|TRBJ2-5|TRBD2
CASSSPRGSGSDETQYF
TGTGCCAGCAGCTCCCCGAGGGGTAGCGGGAGCGACGAGACCCAGTACTTC
>NA|TRBV4-2|TRBJ1-2|NA
CASSQGPVGGRLSGYTF
TGTGCCAGCAGCCAAGGGCCGGTCGGGGGCCGGCTGTCAGGCTACACCTTC
>NA|TRBV9|TRBJ2-7|NA
CASSVGGDMIDEQYF
TGTGCCAGCAGCGTAGGAGGGGACATGATAGACGAGCAGTACTTC
>NA|TRBV28|TRBJ1-5|NA
CASARGYSNQPQHF
TGTGCCAGCGCGAGGGGGTATAGCAATCAGCCCCAGCATTTT
>NA|TRBV25-1|TRBJ2-2|NA
CASTTRLTGELFF
TGTGCCAGCACAACCAGGCTGACCGGGGAGCTGTTTTTT
>NA|TRBV3-1/TRBV3-2|TRBJ2-1|NA
CASSQLGAEQFF
TGTGCCAGCAGCCAACTGGGGGCTGAGCAGTTCTTC
>NA|TRBV28|TRBJ2-2|NA
CASSFQVTGELFF
TGTGCCAGCAGTTTTCAGGTCACCGGGGAGCTGTTTTTT
>NA|TRBV4-1|TRBJ2-1|NA
CASSPNGPNNEQFF
TGCGCCAGCAGCCCCAACGGGCCAAACAATGAGCAGTTCTTC
>NA|TRBV4-2|TRBJ2-1|NA
CASSQGPKQQFF
TGTGCCAGCAGCCAGGGTCCGAAGCAGCAGTTCTTC
>NA|TRBV30|TRBJ1-5|TRBD1
CAWSRDRVWQPQHF
TGTGCCTGGAGCCGGGACAGGGTTTGGCAGCCCCAGCATTTT
>NA|TRBV28|TRBJ1-5|NA
CASSFGQPQHF
TGTGCCAGCAGTTTTGGTCAGCCCCAGCATTTT
>NA|TRBV19|TRBJ2-1|NA
CASSINLLNEQFF
TGTGCCAGTAGTATTAACTTGCTCAATGAGCAGTTCTTC
>NA|TRBV6-5|TRBJ2-1|TRBD2
CASDSAGGRAGEQFF
TGTGCCAGTGATTCGGCTGGCGGGAGGGCCGGTGAGCAGTTCTTC
>NA|TRBV29-1|TRBJ2-1|NA
CSVAGGSYNEQFF
TGCAGCGTTGCGGGCGGCTCCTACAATGAGCAGTTCTTC
>NA|TRBV19|TRBJ2-1|TRBD1
CASRALGQANNEQFF
TGTGCCAGTAGGGCCTTAGGACAGGCTAACAATGAGCAGTTCTTC
>NA|TRBV30|TRBJ1-5|NA
CAWGLGGSVGQPQHF
TGTGCCTGGGGGCTGGGCGGGAGCGTGGGACAGCCCCAGCATTTT
>NA|TRBV6-5|TRBJ1-6|TRBD1
CASRTGGRNSPLHF
TGTGCCAGCAGGACAGGGGGCAGGAATTCACCCCTCCACTTT
>NA|TRBV5-4|TRBJ2-1|TRBD2
CASSFLAGGDNEQFF
TGTGCCAGCAGCTTTTTAGCGGGAGGGGACAATGAGCAGTTCTTC
>NA|TRBV15|TRBJ2-7|NA
CATSRDLGYPVSYEQYF
TGTGCCACCAGCAGAGATCTGGGGTACCCCGTCTCCTACGAGCAGTACTTC
>NA|TRBV7-2|TRBJ2-5|NA
CASSQGRITLYQETQYF
TGTGCCAGCAGCCAGGGACGGATCACGCTGTACCAAGAGACCCAGTACTTC
>NA|TRBV3-1/TRBV3-2|TRBJ2-1|TRBD1
CASSLQGTLRNEQFF
TGTGCCAGCAGCCTACAGGGGACACTTCGCAATGAGCAGTTCTTC
>NA|TRBV11-2|TRBJ2-1|NA
CASSLVVRSWAINEQFF
TGTGCCAGCAGCTTAGTCGTCCGGAGTTGGGCCATCAATGAGCAGTTCTTC
>NA|TRBV30|TRBJ2-3|NA
CAWSAGTRITDTQYF
TGTGCCTGGAGCGCCGGGACTCGAATCACAGATACGCAGTATTTT